This passage covers 9 T cell receptor beta chains from one sample sequenced in a study of T-cell reconstitution after alpha-beta-depleted transplantation in children. Unique molecular identifiers tagged the TCRbeta library. TCRdb analysed the PCR reads with MiXCR anew, one entry per CDR3 protein. This table has some 640,000 distinct CDR3 sequences, roughly 17% appearing once. This sample comprised PBMCs from the stem cell graft donor, obtained from the stem cell graft. The receptors here all came from a human donor who donated a stem cell graft to a child with acute myeloid leukemia.

This clonotype was seen at least ten times. The chain recombines TRBV20-1 with TRBJ2-1; 11 bases match TRBD2. The CDR3 is 16 residues long. Per the germline V gene, CDR1 is DFQATT and CDR2 is SNEGSKA (reference sequence). The V segment lost 3 bases and the J segment 4 bases; nucleotides outside the gene matches: 8. This CDR3 is CSARFLAGGRYNEQFF. The CDR3 DNA reads TGCAGTGCTAGGTTCTTAGCGGGGGGGCGTTACAATGAGCAGTTCTTC.

This clonotype was seen a few times. This chain joins TRBV7-7 and TRBJ2-1; D is ambiguous. The CDR3 is 19 residues long. Germline-derived CDR1 and CDR2 are SSHAT and FNYEAQ (reference sequence). The germline V and J ends were trimmed by 5 bases and 9 bases, with 32 bases remaining between them. CDR3 DNA: TGTGCCAGCAGCCAAGACTTGGGCGGCGGAGAGTTTAGTACAAGTGAGCAGTTCTTC. This codes for CASSQDLGGGEFSTSEQFF.

This clonotype was observed at least ten times. This chain connects TRBV6-5 to TRBJ1-1, with 10 bases lining up with TRBD1. CDR3 length: 17 residues. CDR1 MNHEY and CDR2 SVGAGI come from the germline V gene. The junction had 5 bases not matched to a gene; V was cut back by 0 bases and J by 1 base. CDR3 bases: TGTGCCAGCAGTTACTCTCGAGACAGGGGGCAGAACACTGAAGCTTTCTTT. It yields the protein CASSYSRDRGQNTEAFF.

The chain combines TRBV24-1 with TRBJ1-5, with D possibly TRBD1 on 6 matching bases. The V gene's germline CDR1 is KGHDR and CDR2 SFDVKD. This CDR3 has 16 amino acids. V lost 0 bases to trimming and J lost 3 bases, with 11 bases between them. CDR3 DNA sequence: TGTGCCACCAGTGATTTGAGGGGGGGCCTCAATCAGCCCCAGCATTTT. It is translated as CATSDLRGGLNQPQHF.

The V gene is TRBV6-1, the J gene TRBJ2-1; no firm D call. There are 12 residues in the CDR3. Trimming pared 8 bases from V and 10 bases from J, leaving 15 bases between. Germline-derived CDR1 and CDR2 are MNHNS and SASEGT. The CDR3: CASVITLGEQFF. CDR3 DNA: TGTGCCAGCGTTATAACATTGGGGGAGCAGTTCTTC.

This clonotype was recorded many times. This chain joins TRBV20-1 and TRBJ2-7, with 8 bases fitting TRBD1. There are 13 residues in the CDR3. J was trimmed by 5 bases and V by 4 bases; bases with no gene match: 7. Looked up from germline, CDR1 is DFQATT and CDR2 is SNEGSKA (reference sequence). CDR3 sequence (DNA): TGCAGTGCTAAGGGACAGGTAAACAACGAGCAGTACGTC. Translated, it gives CSAKGQVNNEQYV.

This clonotype was counted a few times. The CDR3 spells CASSLIPGLAATYEQYF. In DNA form, the CDR3 reads TGCGCCAGCAGCTTGATACCGGGACTAGCGGCTACCTACGAGCAGTACTTC. The chain combines TRBV5-1 with TRBJ2-7; TRBD2 aligns across 11 bases. CDR3 length: 17 amino acids. After removal of 1 base from V and 2 bases from J, the junction contained 8 bases not matched to a gene. Germline assignment: CDR1 SGHRS and CDR2 YFSETQ.

V usage is TRBV11-2 and J usage is TRBJ2-7, with a possible D match to TRBD1 (5 bases). CDR1 and CDR2 from the germline V gene are SGHAT and FQNNGV. This CDR3 comprises 12 residues. Trimming pared 5 bases from V and 6 bases from J, leaving 11 bases between. The CDR3 spells CASSLGVFEQYV. CDR3 DNA sequence: TGTGCCAGCAGCCTAGGGGTATTCGAGCAGTACGTC.

This clonotype turned up a few times. The J gene is TRBJ2-2, the V gene TRBV5-5; tentative D call: TRBD2 (5 bases). Germline values: CDR1 SGHKS, CDR2 YYEKEE (reference sequence). The CDR3 totals 13 residues. V lost 6 bases to trimming and J lost 4 bases, with 10 bases between them. The CDR3 is CASIAGVTGELFF. The CDR3 bases are TGTGCCAGCATAGCCGGGGTCACCGGGGAGCTGTTTTTT.